The rows below give T cell receptor beta chains drawn from one sample of a study of blood T cells in healthy people across ages. Each CDR3 protein is one row after TCRdb ran MiXCR on the 5' RACE reads. The table has about 1.8 million distinct CDR3 sequences, around half seen once. The specimen was blood. The origin of the receptors is a woman aged 40 to 50 in good health. Each CDR3 is given with its conserved first and last residue. A D gene is named only where the DNA matches it firmly. Only some rows state a clone size, as once, few, many or a class for expanded clones.

TRBD2	TRBV7-3	once	TRBJ2-3	CASSLLQAGFGVGTDTQYF	TGTGCCAGCAGCCTGCTCCAAGCGGGGTTCGGTGTGGGCACAGATACGCAGTATTTT
NA	TRBV7-8	once	TRBJ1-5	CASSLGAFGGGQPQHF	TGTGCCAGCAGCTTAGGGGCCTTTGGGGGGGGGCAGCCCCAGCATTTT
TRBD1	TRBV12-3/TRBV12-4	NA	TRBJ2-3	CASSTQGVDTQYF	TGTGCCAGCAGTACGCAGGGGGTAGATACGCAGTATTTT
NA	TRBV28	NA	TRBJ2-7	CASSLTGYGYEQYF	TGTGCCAGCAGTTTGACCGGGTATGGGTACGAGCAGTACTTC
NA	TRBV5-1	once	TRBJ2-6	CASQVREPGANVLTF	TGCGCCAGCCAAGTAAGGGAGCCTGGGGCCAACGTCCTGACTTTC
NA	TRBV20-1	NA	TRBJ2-5	CSASPPLPEEQYF	TGCAGTGCTAGTCCTCCCCTACCCGAGGAGCAGTACTTC
NA	TRBV18	NA	TRBJ1-4	CASSPLEGKLFF	TGTGCCAGCTCACCACTAGAAGGGAAACTGTTTTTT
TRBD1	TRBV28	NA	TRBJ2-1	CASSHRGEYNEQFF	TGTGCCAGCTCCCACAGGGGGGAATACAATGAGCAGTTCTTC
NA	TRBV21-1	many	TRBJ2-1	CASSIPRGRNNEQFF	TGTGCCAGCAGCATCCCGCGGGGAAGGAACAATGAGCAGTTCTTC
NA	TRBV7-2	NA	TRBJ1-2	CAREAGAYGYTF	TGTGCCAGAGAGGCAGGGGCATATGGCTACACCTTC
NA	TRBV6-1	once	TRBJ2-7	CASKFLGDLYEQYF	TGTGCCAGCAAATTTCTTGGCGACCTCTACGAGCAGTACTTC
NA	TRBV3-1	NA	TRBJ1-4	CASSQESGTHRQEKLFF	TGTGCCAGCAGCCAAGAATCGGGAACCCACAGGCAGGAAAAACTGTTTTTT
NA	TRBV7-2	few	TRBJ2-1	CASSLLWGNNEQFF	TGTGCCAGCAGCTTACTTTGGGGGAACAATGAGCAGTTCTTC
TRBD1	TRBV9	NA	TRBJ2-1	CASSVADRSSYNEQFF	TGTGCCAGCAGCGTAGCGGACAGGAGCTCCTACAATGAGCAGTTCTTC
TRBD2	TRBV7-4	NA	TRBJ2-1	CASSISKGASGGPTSSYNEQFF	TGTGCCAGCAGCATATCTAAGGGGGCTAGCGGGGGGCCCACAAGCTCCTACAATGAGCAGTTCTTC
TRBD1	TRBV2	few	TRBJ2-7	CASSRLGQGSYEQYF	TGTGCCAGCAGCCGTTTAGGACAGGGCTCCTACGAGCAGTACTTC
NA	TRBV6-1	NA	TRBJ2-7	CASTIGEAYEQYF	TGTGCCAGCACCATAGGGGAGGCGTACGAGCAGTACTTC
TRBD1	TRBV27	few	TRBJ2-7	CASRQGAVYEQYF	TGTGCCAGTAGACAGGGGGCGGTTTACGAGCAGTACTTC
TRBD2	TRBV11-2	NA	TRBJ2-5	CASSSRGDGAQYF	TGTGCCAGCAGCTCTCGGGGGGATGGGGCCCAGTACTTC
TRBD1	TRBV6-2/TRBV6-3	NA	TRBJ2-5	CASRTGTGGPETQYF	TGTGCCAGCAGAACCGGGACAGGGGGTCCAGAGACCCAGTACTTC
TRBD1	TRBV29-1	few	TRBJ2-7	CSVGGTGGRNTYEQYF	TGCAGCGTCGGTGGAACAGGGGGTAGGAATACCTACGAGCAGTACTTC
NA	TRBV27	few	TRBJ2-1	CASSLSSVYNEQFF	TGTGCCAGCAGTTTATCATCAGTCTACAATGAGCAGTTCTTC
NA	TRBV6-2/TRBV6-3	NA	TRBJ1-4	CACSYAAAGAKLFF	TGTGCCTGCAGTTACGCGGCGGCGGGTGCAAAACTGTTTTTT
NA	TRBV7-9	once	TRBJ1-2	CASSLVAGFNGYTF	TGTGCCAGCAGCTTAGTTGCGGGGTTTAATGGCTACACCTTC
TRBD1	TRBV12-3/TRBV12-4	few	TRBJ1-6	CASTPEGAYSPLHF	TGTGCCAGCACCCCGGAGGGGGCCTATTCACCCCTCCACTTT
NA	TRBV7-6	many	TRBJ2-7	CASSPRAGSSYEQYF	TGTGCCAGCAGCCCCAGGGCGGGAAGCTCCTACGAGCAGTACTTC
NA	TRBV27	NA	TRBJ1-6	CASSLNRPGNNSPLHF	TGTGCCAGCAGTTTAAATCGTCCCGGGAATAATTCACCCCTCCACTTT
NA	TRBV6-2/TRBV6-3	NA	TRBJ1-1	CASLQGTEAFF	TGTGCCAGCCTTCAGGGAACTGAAGCTTTCTTT
NA	TRBV20-1	few	TRBJ2-5	CSAREVLEGTQYF	TGCAGTGCTAGAGAGGTCCTGGAAGGGACCCAGTACTTC
NA	TRBV7-2	many	TRBJ1-6	CASSSQFGQGYSPLHF	TGTGCCAGCAGCTCCCAATTCGGGCAGGGCTATTCACCCCTCCACTTT
NA	TRBV20-1	NA	TRBJ2-5	CSAVGRNQETQYF	TGCAGTGCTGTTGGACGGAACCAAGAGACCCAGTACTTC
NA	TRBV10-2	NA	TRBJ1-4	CASSPAFNEKLFF	TGCGCCAGCAGTCCGGCCTTTAATGAAAAACTGTTTTTT
NA	TRBV12-3/TRBV12-4	few	TRBJ2-5	CASTKGGTRTLETQYF	TGTGCCAGCACCAAAGGAGGGACAAGGACCTTAGAGACCCAGTACTTC
TRBD1	TRBV20-1	NA	TRBJ1-5	CSASTLSPGTGGYQPQHF	TGCAGTGCTAGTACCCTTAGTCCCGGGACAGGGGGTTACCAGCCCCAGCATTTT
NA	TRBV29-1	NA	TRBJ2-7	CSVDASWGSGQYF	TGCAGCGTTGACGCCTCGTGGGGTTCCGGGCAGTACTTC
NA	TRBV24-1	NA	TRBJ2-1	CATSDRPREEQFF	TGTGCCACCAGTGACCGGCCCCGGGAGGAGCAGTTCTTC
TRBD2	TRBV9	many	TRBJ2-3	CASSSGLAGDTQYF	TGTGCCAGCAGCTCGGGACTAGCGGGGGATACGCAGTATTTT
NA	TRBV29-1	NA	TRBJ2-5	CSVGSPREQYF	TGCAGCGTTGGCAGCCCGAGGGAGCAGTACTTC
TRBD2	TRBV2	NA	TRBJ2-5	CASRNRLAGFQETQYF	TGTGCCAGCAGAAACCGACTAGCGGGGTTTCAAGAGACCCAGTACTTC
TRBD2	TRBV6-5	NA	TRBJ2-3	CASSWASGADTQYF	TGTGCCAGCAGTTGGGCTAGCGGTGCGGATACGCAGTATTTT
NA	TRBV15	NA	TRBJ2-7	CATSRDPWDINYEQYF	TGTGCCACCAGCAGAGATCCTTGGGACATCAACTACGAGCAGTACTTC
NA	TRBV15	NA	TRBJ2-5	CATSRDQYRQETQYF	TGTGCCACCAGCAGAGATCAGTACAGACAAGAGACCCAGTACTTC
NA	TRBV20-1	many	TRBJ2-3	CSAQRPTSSADTQYF	TGCAGTGCTCAAAGGCCTACTAGTAGCGCAGATACGCAGTATTTT
NA	TRBV7-2	few	TRBJ2-7	CASSLVVTKTYEQYF	TGTGCCAGCAGCTTAGTGGTGACTAAGACCTACGAGCAGTACTTC
NA	TRBV6-1	NA	TRBJ2-1	CASSEYPGDYNEQFF	TGTGCCAGCAGTGAATACCCGGGGGATTACAATGAGCAGTTCTTC
TRBD1	TRBV20-1	few	TRBJ2-7	CSARKDRDSGEQYF	TGCAGTGCTAGGAAGGACAGGGATTCTGGCGAGCAGTACTTC
TRBD1	TRBV7-2	few	TRBJ1-2	CASSLEGQVNYGYTF	TGTGCCAGCAGCTTAGAGGGACAGGTTAACTATGGCTACACCTTC
NA	TRBV7-2	many	TRBJ2-7	CASSPPDYEQYF	TGTGCCAGCAGCCCCCCCGACTACGAGCAGTACTTC
TRBD2	TRBV19	few	TRBJ2-1	CASSGGGPYNEQFF	TGTGCCAGTAGCGGGGGGGGGCCATACAATGAGCAGTTCTTC
TRBD1	TRBV2	NA	TRBJ1-2	CASMPRADRGAYGYTF	TGTGCCAGCATGCCACGGGCTGACAGGGGCGCCTATGGCTACACCTTC
NA	TRBV10-3	few	TRBJ2-3	CAISLGPTDTQYF	TGTGCCATCAGCCTCGGTCCCACAGATACGCAGTATTTT
NA	TRBV28	NA	TRBJ2-7	CASQTEGASSYEQYF	TGTGCCAGCCAAACAGAGGGCGCTAGCTCCTACGAGCAGTACTTC